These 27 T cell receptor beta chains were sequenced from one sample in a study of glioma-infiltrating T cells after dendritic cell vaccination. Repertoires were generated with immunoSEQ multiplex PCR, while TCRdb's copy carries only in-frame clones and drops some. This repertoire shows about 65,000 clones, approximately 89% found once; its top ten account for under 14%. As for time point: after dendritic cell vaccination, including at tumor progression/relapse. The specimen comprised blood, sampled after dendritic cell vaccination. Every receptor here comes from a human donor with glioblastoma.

DNA of the CDR3: TGTGCCAGCAGCCAAGTCGGGTTCCGAGCTTTCTTT. It encodes CASSQVGFRAFF. This sequence joins TRBV7-8 and TRBJ1-1; no firm D call. V lost 5 bases and J lost 10, with 14 bases in between. In germline, CDR1 is SGHVS, CDR2 FQNEAQ. This CDR3 is 12 amino acids long.

CDR3 region: CASSQERHQPQHF. CDR3 nucleotide sequence: TGTGCCAGCAGTCAAGAGCGCCATCAGCCCCAGCATTTT. The chain joins TRBV27 to TRBJ1-5; D remains unclear. Germline assignment: CDR1 MNHEY and CDR2 SMNVEV (reference sequence). The ends were cut back, 5 bases at V and 5 bases at J, with 10 bases in the middle. This CDR3 is built from 13 residues.

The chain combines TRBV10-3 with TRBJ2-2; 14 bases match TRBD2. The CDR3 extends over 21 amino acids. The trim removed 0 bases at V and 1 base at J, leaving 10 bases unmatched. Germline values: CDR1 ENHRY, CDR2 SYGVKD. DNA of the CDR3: TGTGCCATCAGTGAGTCGGGACTAGCGGGGGATAGAATCTTGAACACCGGGGAGCTGTTTTTT. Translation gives CAISESGLAGDRILNTGELFF.

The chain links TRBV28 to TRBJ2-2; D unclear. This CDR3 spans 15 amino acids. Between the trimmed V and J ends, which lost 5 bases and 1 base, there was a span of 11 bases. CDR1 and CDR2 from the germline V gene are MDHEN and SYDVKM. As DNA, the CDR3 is TGTGCCAGCAGTCTTTATCGGGTGAACACCGGGGAGCTGTTTTTT. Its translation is CASSLYRVNTGELFF.

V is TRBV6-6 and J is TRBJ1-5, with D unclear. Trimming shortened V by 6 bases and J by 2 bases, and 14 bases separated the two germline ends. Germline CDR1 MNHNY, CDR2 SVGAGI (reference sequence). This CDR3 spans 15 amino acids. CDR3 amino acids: CASRNGVHGNQPQHF. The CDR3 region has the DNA TGTGCCAGCAGAAACGGGGTCCATGGCAATCAGCCCCAGCATTTT.

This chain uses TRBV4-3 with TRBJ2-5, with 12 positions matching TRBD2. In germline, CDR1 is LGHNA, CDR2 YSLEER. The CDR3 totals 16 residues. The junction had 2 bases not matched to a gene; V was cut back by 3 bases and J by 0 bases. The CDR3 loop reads CASSQGTSGYQETQYF. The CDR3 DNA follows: TGCGCCAGCAGCCAGGGGACTAGCGGGTACCAAGAGACCCAGTACTTC.

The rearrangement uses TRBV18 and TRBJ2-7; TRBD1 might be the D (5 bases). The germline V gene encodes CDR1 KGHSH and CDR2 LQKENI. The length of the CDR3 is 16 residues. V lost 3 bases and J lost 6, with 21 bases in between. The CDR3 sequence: CASSPPRAEPRGEQYF. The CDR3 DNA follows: TGTGCCAGCTCACCCCCCAGGGCAGAACCAAGGGGCGAGCAGTACTTC.

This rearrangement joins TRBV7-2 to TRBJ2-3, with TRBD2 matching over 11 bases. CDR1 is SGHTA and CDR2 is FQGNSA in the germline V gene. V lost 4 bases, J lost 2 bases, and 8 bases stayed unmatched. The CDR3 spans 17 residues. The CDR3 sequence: CASSYPLAGGPTDTQYF. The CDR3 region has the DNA TGTGCCAGCAGCTATCCATTAGCGGGGGGGCCCACAGATACGCAGTATTTT.

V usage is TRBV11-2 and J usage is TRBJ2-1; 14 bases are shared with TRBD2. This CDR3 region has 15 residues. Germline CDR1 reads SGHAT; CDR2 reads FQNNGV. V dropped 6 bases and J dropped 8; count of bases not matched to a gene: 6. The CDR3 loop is CASSRLAGGRYEQFF. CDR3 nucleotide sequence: TGTGCCAGCAGTCGACTAGCGGGGGGGCGATATGAGCAGTTCTTC.

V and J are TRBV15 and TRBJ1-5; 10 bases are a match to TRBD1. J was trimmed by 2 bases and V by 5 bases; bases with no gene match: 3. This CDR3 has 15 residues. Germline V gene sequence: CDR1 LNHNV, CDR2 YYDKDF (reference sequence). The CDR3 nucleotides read TGTGCCACCAGCGGCGGGACAGGGGGCAATCAGCCCCAGCATTTT. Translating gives CATSGGTGGNQPQHF.

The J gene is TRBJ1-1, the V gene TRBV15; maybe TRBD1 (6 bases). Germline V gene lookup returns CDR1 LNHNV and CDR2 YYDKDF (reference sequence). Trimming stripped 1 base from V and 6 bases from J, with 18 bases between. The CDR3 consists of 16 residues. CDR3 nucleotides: TGTGCCACCAGCAGAGGCCCGACAGGCCAAGGCGCTGAAGCTTTCTTT. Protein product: CATSRGPTGQGAEAFF.

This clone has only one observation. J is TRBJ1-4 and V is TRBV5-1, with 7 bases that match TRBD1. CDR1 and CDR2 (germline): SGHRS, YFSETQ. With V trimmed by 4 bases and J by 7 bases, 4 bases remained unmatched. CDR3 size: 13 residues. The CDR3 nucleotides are TGCGCCAGCAGCACGGGACAGCGTGAAAAACTGTTTTTT. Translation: CASSTGQREKLFF.

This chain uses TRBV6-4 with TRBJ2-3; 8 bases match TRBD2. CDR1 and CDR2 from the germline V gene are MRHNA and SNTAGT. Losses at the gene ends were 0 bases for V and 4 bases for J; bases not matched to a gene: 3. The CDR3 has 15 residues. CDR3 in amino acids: CASSDSTGGSDTQYF. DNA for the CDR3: TGTGCCAGCAGTGACTCGACGGGAGGGTCAGATACGCAGTATTTT.

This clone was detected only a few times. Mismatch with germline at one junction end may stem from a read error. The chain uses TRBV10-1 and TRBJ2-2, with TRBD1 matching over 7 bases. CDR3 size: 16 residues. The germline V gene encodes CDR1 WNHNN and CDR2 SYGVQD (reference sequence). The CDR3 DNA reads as TGCGCCAGCAGTGAGTTGGGCAGGGGGAACATCGGGGAGCTGTTTTTT. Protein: CASSELGRGNIGELFF.

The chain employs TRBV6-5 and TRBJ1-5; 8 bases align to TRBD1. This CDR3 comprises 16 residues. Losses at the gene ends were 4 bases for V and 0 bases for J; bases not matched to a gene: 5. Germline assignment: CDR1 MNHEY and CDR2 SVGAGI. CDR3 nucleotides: TGTGCCAGCAGTTCTACAGGGGGTAATAGCAATCAGCCCCAGCATTTT. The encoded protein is CASSSTGGNSNQPQHF.

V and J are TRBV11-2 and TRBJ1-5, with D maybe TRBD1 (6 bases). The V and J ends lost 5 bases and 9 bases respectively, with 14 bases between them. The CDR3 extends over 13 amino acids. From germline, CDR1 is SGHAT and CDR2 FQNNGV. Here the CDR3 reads CASSPNRDRPQHF. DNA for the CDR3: TGTGCCAGCAGCCCCAACAGGGACCGGCCCCAGCATTTT.

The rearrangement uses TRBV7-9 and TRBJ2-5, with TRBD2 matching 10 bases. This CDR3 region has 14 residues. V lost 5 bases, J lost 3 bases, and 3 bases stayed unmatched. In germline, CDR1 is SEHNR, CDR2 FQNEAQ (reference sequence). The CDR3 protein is CASSLLAGEETQYF. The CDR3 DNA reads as TGTGCCAGCAGCCTTCTAGCGGGAGAAGAGACCCAGTACTTC.

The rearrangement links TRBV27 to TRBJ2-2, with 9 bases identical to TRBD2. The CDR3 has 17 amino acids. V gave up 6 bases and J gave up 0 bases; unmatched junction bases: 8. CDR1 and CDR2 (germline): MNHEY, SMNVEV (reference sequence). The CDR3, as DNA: TGTGCCAGCAGCAGACTAGCGGTCACACCGAACACCGGGGAGCTGTTTTTT. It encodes CASSRLAVTPNTGELFF.

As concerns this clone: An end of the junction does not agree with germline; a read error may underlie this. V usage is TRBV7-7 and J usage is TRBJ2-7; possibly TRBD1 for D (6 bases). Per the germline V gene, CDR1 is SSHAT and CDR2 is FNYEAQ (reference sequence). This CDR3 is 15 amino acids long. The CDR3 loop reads CASSLARGTGYEQYF. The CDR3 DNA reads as TGTGCTAGCAGCTTAGCAAGGGGGACCGGGTACGAGCAGTACTTC.

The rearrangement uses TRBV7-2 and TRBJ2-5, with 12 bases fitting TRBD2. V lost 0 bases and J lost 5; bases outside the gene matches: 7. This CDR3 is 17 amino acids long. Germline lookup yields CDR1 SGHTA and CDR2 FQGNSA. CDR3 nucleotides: TGTGCCAGCAGCTTAGCAACTAGCGGGGGGCCTAGGGAGACCCAGTACTTC. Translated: CASSLATSGGPRETQYF.

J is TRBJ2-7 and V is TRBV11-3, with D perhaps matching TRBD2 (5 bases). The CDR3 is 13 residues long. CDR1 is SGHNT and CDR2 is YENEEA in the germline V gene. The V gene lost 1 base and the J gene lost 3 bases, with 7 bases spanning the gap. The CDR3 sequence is CASSLGGSYEQYF. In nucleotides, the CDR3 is TGTGCCAGCAGCTTAGGAGGGAGCTACGAGCAGTACTTC.

The CDR3 nucleotides read TGTGCCAGCAGCACGACAGGCACTGATTCACCCCTCCACTTT. It yields the protein CASSTTGTDSPLHF. The chain is built from TRBV6-1 and TRBJ1-6; D is perhaps TRBD1 (6 bases). V lost 6 bases and J lost 8, with 14 bases in between. This CDR3 has 14 residues. From germline, CDR1 is MNHNS and CDR2 SASEGT.

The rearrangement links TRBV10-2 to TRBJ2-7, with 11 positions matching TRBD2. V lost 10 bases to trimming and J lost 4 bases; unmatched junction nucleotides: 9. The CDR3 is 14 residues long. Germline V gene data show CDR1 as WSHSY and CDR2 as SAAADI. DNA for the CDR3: TGCGCCACCCGTTTGGCTAGCGGGGGGTACGAGCAGTACTTC. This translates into CATRLASGGYEQYF.

CDR3 protein: CAWRVEREQYF. The CDR3 nucleotides are TGTGCCTGGAGGGTTGAGCGCGAGCAGTACTTC. The genes are TRBV30 and TRBJ2-7; no definite D call. Germline V gives CDR1 GTSNPN, CDR2 SVGIG (reference sequence). Trimming left V 3 bases short and J 6 bases short, with 9 bases between. There are 11 residues in the CDR3.

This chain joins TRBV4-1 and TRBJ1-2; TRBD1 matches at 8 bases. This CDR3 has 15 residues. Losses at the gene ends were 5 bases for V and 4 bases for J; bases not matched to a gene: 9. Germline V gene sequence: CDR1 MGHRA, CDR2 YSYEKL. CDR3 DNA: TGCGCCAGCAGCAAGCCCGGGACAGGTATCTATGGCTACACCTTC. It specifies CASSKPGTGIYGYTF.

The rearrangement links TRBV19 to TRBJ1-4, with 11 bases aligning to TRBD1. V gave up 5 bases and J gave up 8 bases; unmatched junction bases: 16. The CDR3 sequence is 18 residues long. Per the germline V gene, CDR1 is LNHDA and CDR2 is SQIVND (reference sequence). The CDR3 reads CASSEVGQGGLGREKLFF. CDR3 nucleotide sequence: TGTGCCAGTAGTGAGGTGGGACAGGGGGGATTGGGTAGGGAAAAACTGTTTTTT.

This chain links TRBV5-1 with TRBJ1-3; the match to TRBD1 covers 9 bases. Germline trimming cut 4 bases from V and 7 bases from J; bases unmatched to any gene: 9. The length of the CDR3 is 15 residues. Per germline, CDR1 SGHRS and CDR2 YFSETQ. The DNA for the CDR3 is TGCGCCAGCAGCAGGAACCGGGACAGGGATAACACCATATATTTT. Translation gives CASSRNRDRDNTIYF.